This record covers a single T cell receptor beta chain. The record originates from a study of T cells in Graves' hyperthyroidism and ophthalmopathy. V lost 6 bases and J lost 3, with 11 bases in between. The CDR3 extends over 13 amino acids. Looked up from germline, CDR1 is MNHEY and CDR2 is SMNVEV (reference sequence). RNA transcripts gave rise to amplified TCR beta CDR3 regions. An initial round of RT-PCR targeting the TCR CDR3 relied on the HTBI primer set. TCRdb reprocessed the multiplex PCR reads via MiXCR and lists one record per CDR3 protein. The sample consists of 340,000 or so distinct CDR3 sequences, about 20% of them appearing once.

Material for sequencing was blood. This chain uses TRBV27 with TRBJ1-1; D uncertain. This sequence was found in a woman between 45 and 65 years old with Graves' hyperthyroidism. The CDR3 region is CASSLWHYTEAFF. The CDR3 nucleotides read TGTGCCAGCAGCTTGTGGCATTACACTGAAGCTTTCTTT.